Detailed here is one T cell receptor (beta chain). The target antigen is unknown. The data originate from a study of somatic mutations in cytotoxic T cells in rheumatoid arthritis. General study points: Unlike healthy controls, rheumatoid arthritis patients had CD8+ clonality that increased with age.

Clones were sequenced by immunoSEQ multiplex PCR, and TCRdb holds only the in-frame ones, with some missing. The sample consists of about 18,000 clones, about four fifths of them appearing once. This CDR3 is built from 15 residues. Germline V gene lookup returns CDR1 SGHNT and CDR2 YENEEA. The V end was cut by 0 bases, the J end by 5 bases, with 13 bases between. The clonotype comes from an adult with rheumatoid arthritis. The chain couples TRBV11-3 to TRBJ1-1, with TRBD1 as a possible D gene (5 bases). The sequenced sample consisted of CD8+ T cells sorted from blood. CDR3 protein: CASSLDQGGYTEAFF. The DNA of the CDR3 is TGTGCCAGCAGCTTAGATCAGGGAGGATATACTGAAGCTTTCTTT.